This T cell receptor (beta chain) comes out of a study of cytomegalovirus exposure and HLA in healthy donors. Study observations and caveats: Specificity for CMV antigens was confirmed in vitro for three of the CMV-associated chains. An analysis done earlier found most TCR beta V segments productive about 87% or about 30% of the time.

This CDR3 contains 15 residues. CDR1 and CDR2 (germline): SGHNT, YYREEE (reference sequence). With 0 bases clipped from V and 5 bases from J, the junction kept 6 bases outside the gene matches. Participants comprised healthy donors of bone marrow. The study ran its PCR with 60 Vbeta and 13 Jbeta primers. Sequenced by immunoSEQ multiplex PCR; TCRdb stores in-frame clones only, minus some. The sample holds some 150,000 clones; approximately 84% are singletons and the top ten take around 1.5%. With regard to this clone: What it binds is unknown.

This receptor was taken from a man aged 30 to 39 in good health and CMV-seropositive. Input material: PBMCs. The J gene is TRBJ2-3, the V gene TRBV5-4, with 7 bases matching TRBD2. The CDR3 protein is CASSLVEGRGDTQYF. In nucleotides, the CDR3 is TGTGCCAGCAGCTTGGTGGAGGGGAGGGGAGATACGCAGTATTTT.